This TCR beta chain was captured in a study of response to subunit inactivated influenza vaccine. Notes on the study in general: Each seasonal flu vaccination may recruit only limited new T cells, authors suggested.

Trimming took 0 bases from V and 7 from J, leaving 12 bases between them. The CDR3 extends over 14 amino acids. In germline, CDR1 is MNHEY, CDR2 SVGEGT. On this clonotype itself: Its antigen is unknown.

TCRdb re-analysed the RT-PCR reads in MiXCR, keeping a single row per CDR3 protein. The repertoire holds approximately 520,000 distinct CDR3 sequences, with 25% as singletons. The material sequenced was CD4+ T cells sorted from PBMCs, taken 4 to 6 days after vaccination. The receptor comes from a man aged 50 to 60 who received an inactivated influenza vaccine. This chain joins TRBV6-2 or TRBV6-3 and TRBJ1-2; D gene uncertain. CDR3 sequence: CASSYSRGTAGYTF. The CDR3 bases are TGTGCCAGCAGTTACTCGAGAGGTACGGCTGGCTACACCTTC.